This passage covers 27 T cell receptor beta chains from one sample sequenced in a study of cytomegalovirus exposure and HLA in healthy donors. This PCR relied on a set of 60 Vbeta primers and 13 Jbeta primers. Sequencing was performed with immunoSEQ multiplex PCR; in TCRdb, only in-frame clones are kept and a portion is missing. The sample has under 150,000 clones, 70% to 90% seen once. Material: PBMCs. The receptors come from a man aged 40-49 years in good health and CMV-seronegative.

The chain employs TRBV6-5 and TRBJ2-7; a weak D match, TRBD1 (5 bases). The CDR3 loop spans 15 amino acids. V gave up 6 bases and J gave up 2 bases, with 17 bases separating them. Germline V gives CDR1 MNHEY, CDR2 SVGAGI. The CDR3 coding sequence is TGTGCCAGCAGGCCCCGACAGACCACTACCTACGAGCAGTACTTC. It is translated as CASRPRQTTTYEQYF.

The rearrangement joins TRBV5-6 to TRBJ1-1; TRBD1 matches at 7 bases. Germline CDR1 reads SGHDT; CDR2 reads YYEEEE. The CDR3 loop spans 14 amino acids. The V gene end was trimmed by 0 bases and the J gene end by 5 bases; junction bases not matched to a gene: 4. In DNA, the CDR3 is TGTGCCAGCAGCTTGGGACAGGGAGTAACTGAAGCTTTCTTT. This gives the protein CASSLGQGVTEAFF.

The chain joins TRBV18 to TRBJ2-2; D unresolved. Trimming took off 3 bases at V and 3 bases at J, with 8 bases between the two ends. The germline CDR1 and CDR2 sequences are KGHSH and LQKENI. This CDR3 region has 14 residues. The CDR3 sequence is CASSPLPDTGELFF. DNA of the CDR3: TGTGCCAGCTCACCCCTCCCAGACACCGGGGAGCTGTTTTTT.

The rearrangement joins TRBV4-1 to TRBJ2-3; unclear D gene. Trimming removed 0 bases at V and 0 bases at J, with 7 bases between. Germline V lookup: CDR1 MGHRA, CDR2 YSYEKL. This CDR3 contains 15 residues. The CDR3 bases are TGCGCCAGCAGCCAAGAGAGCAGGAGCACAGATACGCAGTATTTT. This translates into CASSQESRSTDTQYF.

This clone was seen a few times. The chain recombines TRBV27 with TRBJ2-1, with D hard to call. The CDR3 totals 12 residues. Per germline, CDR1 MNHEY and CDR2 SMNVEV (reference sequence). V lost 5 bases and J lost 10, with 12 bases in between. The CDR3: CASSPGWAEQFF. CDR3 bases: TGTGCCAGCAGTCCCGGTTGGGCGGAGCAGTTCTTC.

The chain recombines TRBV29-1 with TRBJ2-5; TRBD1 might be the D (5 bases). Germline V gives CDR1 SQVTM, CDR2 ANQGSEA. V was shortened by 3 bases and J by 5 bases, with 13 bases between the two germline ends. This CDR3 spans 13 amino acids. CDR3 DNA sequence: TGCAGCGTTGACAAAGGGTGGGGCGAGACCCAGTACTTC. This codes for CSVDKGWGETQYF.

The chain links TRBV10-3 to TRBJ2-1; D possibly corresponds to TRBD1 (6 bases). Germline V lookup: CDR1 ENHRY, CDR2 SYGVKD. V lost 3 bases, J lost 8 bases, and 8 bases lay in between. CDR3 length equals 12 residues. CDR3 sequence: CAISDRGDEQFF. CDR3 coding DNA: TGTGCCATCAGTGACAGGGGTGATGAGCAGTTCTTC.

The chain employs TRBV19 and TRBJ1-5; 9 positions agree with TRBD1. Germline loops: CDR1 LNHDA, CDR2 SQIVND (reference sequence). This CDR3 spans 15 amino acids. V gave up 5 bases and J gave up 5 bases; unmatched junction bases: 7. The CDR3 here is CASSVPGQGYQPQHF. CDR3 DNA: TGTGCCAGTAGTGTCCCGGGACAGGGATATCAGCCCCAGCATTTT.

This chain uses TRBV5-1 with TRBJ2-5; 7 nucleotides align to TRBD2. V gave up 5 bases and J gave up 4 bases; unmatched junction bases: 5. The CDR3 has 13 residues. Germline CDR1 and CDR2: SGHRS and YFSETQ. The CDR3 spells CASRDIAGETQYF. In DNA form, the CDR3 reads TGCGCCAGCAGAGACATAGCGGGAGAGACCCAGTACTTC.

J is TRBJ1-1 and V is TRBV4-1; no definite D call. Trimming removed 3 bases at V and 8 bases at J, with 10 bases between. Germline loops: CDR1 MGHRA, CDR2 YSYEKL. The CDR3 contains 12 residues. For the CDR3, the DNA is TGCGCCAGCAGCCATGGGCAACACGAAGCTTTCTTT. Encoded protein: CASSHGQHEAFF.

V usage is TRBV19 and J usage is TRBJ1-3; 7 bases agree with TRBD1. The germline V gene encodes CDR1 LNHDA and CDR2 SQIVND (reference sequence). The CDR3 has 15 amino acids. The V segment lost 5 bases and the J segment 2 bases; nucleotides outside the gene matches: 6. The CDR3 DNA follows: TGTGCCAGTAGTGATACAGGGGATGCTGGAAACACCATATATTTT. Amino acids: CASSDTGDAGNTIYF.

The rearrangement joins TRBV7-2 to TRBJ1-3; a possible D gene is TRBD1 (5 bases). Trimming took off 3 bases at V and 3 bases at J, with 12 bases between the two ends. Germline V lookup: CDR1 SGHTA, CDR2 FQGNSA. This CDR3 is built from 15 residues. CDR3: CASSFSGGIGNTIYF. CDR3 coding DNA: TGTGCCAGCAGCTTTAGCGGGGGTATTGGAAACACCATATATTTT.

The chain combines TRBV19 with TRBJ1-1, with 9 bases identical to TRBD1. This CDR3 comprises 14 residues. Trimming took 3 bases from V and 5 from J; bases not matched to a gene: 4. CDR1 and CDR2 from the germline V gene are LNHDA and SQIVND (reference sequence). As DNA, the CDR3 is TGTGCCAGTAGTATGAGGACAGGGGAAACTGAAGCTTTCTTT. This encodes CASSMRTGETEAFF.

This clone appeared a single time. CDR3 nucleotide sequence: TGCAGCGTACAGACTAGCGCCTACGAGCAGTACTTC. Translating it yields CSVQTSAYEQYF. This chain connects TRBV29-1 to TRBJ2-7, with 8 nucleotides matching TRBD2. V shed 6 bases and J 2 bases; nucleotides not matched to a gene: 3. Germline V CDR1 and CDR2: SQVTM, ANQGSEA. CDR3 length: 12 residues.

The rearrangement links TRBV6-6 to TRBJ1-4; D is unresolved. The CDR3 loop spans 13 amino acids. V was cut by 4 bases and J by 7 bases, with 10 bases left in between. Germline V CDR1 and CDR2: MNHNY, SVGAGI (reference sequence). Here the CDR3 DNA reads TGTGCCAGCAGTTCGGTCCGGGGTGAAAAACTGTTTTTT. It specifies CASSSVRGEKLFF.

The chain links TRBV2 to TRBJ1-2; 9 nucleotides line up with TRBD1. The CDR3 is 14 residues long. J was trimmed by 8 bases and V by 2 bases; bases with no gene match: 6. Per germline, CDR1 SNHLY and CDR2 FYNNEI. CDR3 sequence: CASSEFTGGRGYTF. Here the CDR3 DNA reads TGTGCCAGCAGTGAATTTACAGGGGGCAGGGGCTACACCTTC.

The rearrangement links TRBV7-9 to TRBJ1-2; TRBD1 is a possible D gene (6 bases). The CDR3 is made up of 16 amino acids. The germline V and J ends were trimmed by 5 bases and 2 bases, with 18 bases remaining between them. Germline CDR1 SEHNR, CDR2 FQNEAQ (reference sequence). CDR3 sequence (DNA): TGTGCCAGCAGCCAGTGGAGGGGGGGCCGGAACTATGGCTACACCTTC. As protein: CASSQWRGGRNYGYTF.

The V and J genes are TRBV18 and TRBJ2-5; 9 positions agree with TRBD1. The J call is doubtful: the DNA matches TRBJ2-7 better. Germline CDR1 reads KGHSH; CDR2 reads LQKENI. There are 15 residues in the CDR3. In DNA, the CDR3 is TGTGCCAGCTCACCAGTCGACAGGGGGTCCTACGAGCAGTACTTC. Encoded protein: CASSPVDRGSYEQYF.

Only a few counts were recorded for this clone. The chain links TRBV2 to TRBJ2-7, with 12 bases matching TRBD1. Germline V gene lookup returns CDR1 SNHLY and CDR2 FYNNEI. The CDR3 totals 18 residues. The J segment lost 3 bases and the V segment lost 4 bases, leaving 13 bases of the junction unmatched. The CDR3 bases are TGTGCCAGCAGTGTCTTGGGGGGACAGGGGGCCCCACTCTACGAGCAGTACTTC. The encoded protein is CASSVLGGQGAPLYEQYF.

V usage is TRBV28 and J usage is TRBJ2-6; D call uncertain. With 2 bases removed from V and 0 bases from J, the gap between germline ends came to 11 bases. Germline V CDR1 and CDR2: MDHEN, SYDVKM. The CDR3 spans 17 residues. Here the CDR3 reads CASSLNGVLSGANVLTF. The CDR3 DNA follows: TGTGCCAGCAGTTTAAACGGAGTCCTCTCTGGGGCCAACGTCCTGACTTTC.

V gene TRBV7-6 combines with J gene TRBJ2-7; 8 bases agree with TRBD2. Germline CDR1 is SGHVS and CDR2 is FNYEAQ. Trimming cost V 1 base and J 5 bases; bases outside gene matches: 10. The CDR3 contains 16 residues. CDR3 in amino acids: CASSLGRREVADEQYF. In DNA, the CDR3 is TGTGCCAGCAGCTTAGGACGGCGGGAGGTAGCAGACGAGCAGTACTTC.

This clone was seen a few times. One end of the junction fails to match germline, which may point to a read error. The chain uses TRBV7-9 and TRBJ1-5; a possible D gene is TRBD1 (6 bases). CDR3 size: 12 residues. Per germline, CDR1 SEHNR and CDR2 FQNEAQ (reference sequence). Here the CDR3 DNA reads TGTTCCAGCAGCTTAGATTTGGGGGCACAGCATTTT. It is translated as CSSSLDLGAQHF.

This chain connects TRBV5-1 to TRBJ2-5, with 14 bases lining up with TRBD2. This CDR3 is 15 amino acids long. Trimming at V came to 3 bases and at J to 11 bases, leaving 9 bases not matched to a gene. CDR1 and CDR2 from the germline V gene are SGHRS and YFSETQ. The CDR3 nucleotides read TGCGCCAGCAGCTCGACTAGCGGGAGGGCGGAGGAGCAGTACTTC. Encoded protein: CASSSTSGRAEEQYF.

The rearrangement uses TRBV7-9 and TRBJ1-5; 7 bases are a match to TRBD1. CDR1 SEHNR and CDR2 FQNEAQ come from the germline V gene (reference sequence). V was pared by 1 base and J by 8 bases, with 8 bases of the junction left unmatched. The CDR3 runs to 15 residues. The chain's CDR3 is CASSLGGVRGEPQHF. The CDR3 DNA sequence: TGTGCCAGCAGCTTAGGCGGCGTCAGGGGGGAGCCCCAGCATTTT.

This clone was found once. The chain combines TRBV11-2 with TRBJ1-2, with 7 bases matching TRBD1. J lost 1 base, V lost 5 bases, and 4 bases had no gene match. The CDR3 totals 14 residues. Germline V CDR1 and CDR2: SGHAT, FQNNGV. The CDR3 reads CASSNRGLNYGYTF. The CDR3 DNA follows: TGTGCCAGCAGCAACAGGGGACTTAACTATGGCTACACCTTC.

CDR3 protein: CASGASGEVGRYGYTF. CDR3 bases: TGTGCCAGCGGTGCGTCAGGGGAAGTTGGTCGCTATGGCTACACCTTC. The chain uses TRBV7-9 and TRBJ1-2, with D possibly matching TRBD1 (6 bases). V was trimmed by 8 bases and J by 4 bases, leaving 23 bases between them. Germline V CDR1 and CDR2: SEHNR, FQNEAQ (reference sequence). The CDR3 is 16 residues long.

The sample holds one count of this clone. The gene calls are TRBV9 and TRBJ2-6; no reliable D call. CDR3 length: 15 amino acids. Germline-derived CDR1 and CDR2 are SGDLS and YYNGEE. The V end was cut by 2 bases, the J end by 2 bases, with 8 bases between. CDR3 in DNA: TGTGCCAGCAGCGTCTGGGCGACTGGGGCCAACGTCCTGACTTTC. It encodes CASSVWATGANVLTF.